The text below deals with one TCR beta chain. This sample is drawn from a study of control samples from healthy donors and cancer patients. Method: immunoSEQ multiplex PCR; TCRdb's copy keeps in-frame clones and lacks some. The data show tens of thousands of clones, with more than 75% seen just once and about 3% held by the top ten. The sequenced sample consisted of PBMCs. This TCR derives from a woman aged 45-65 years with lung cancer.

The CDR3 is CASNSVGNEQFF. The CDR3 DNA reads TGTGCCAGTAACAGCGTAGGCAATGAGCAGTTCTTC. The chain joins TRBV19 to TRBJ2-1; D is uncertain. Trimming stripped 7 bases from V and 6 bases from J, with 10 bases between. Germline V gene sequence: CDR1 LNHDA, CDR2 SQIVND (reference sequence). This CDR3 spans 12 amino acids.